The next 22 T cell receptor beta chains were all read from a single sample in a study of blood T cell repertoires in COVID-19. Sequenced by immunoSEQ multiplex PCR; TCRdb stores in-frame clones only, minus some. The sample has about 88,000 clones, 70% to 90% seen once. The sample comprised peripheral blood. The receptors here all came from a woman between 65 and 79 years old with acute or convalescent COVID-19.

The chain links TRBV6-4 to TRBJ1-1, with 9 nucleotides matching TRBD1. In germline, CDR1 is MRHNA, CDR2 SNTAGT. The CDR3 runs to 13 residues. Trimming took 8 bases from V and 4 from J; bases not matched to a gene: 5. The CDR3 coding sequence is TGTGCCAGCCGGGGACAGGGAGGCACTGAAGCTTTCTTT. This gives the protein CASRGQGGTEAFF.

V gene TRBV21-1 combines with J gene TRBJ1-2; the listed D gene, TRBD1, was not tested against the DNA. TRBV21-1 is reported as a pseudogene. This CDR3 region has 18 residues. Here the CDR3 reads CASSPPRGLANPNYGYTF. In DNA form, the CDR3 reads TGTGCCAGCAGTCCACCAAGGGGGCTGGCGAATCCTAACTATGGCTACACCTTC.

In DNA, the CDR3 is TGTGCCAGCAGCGCGAACGCGTTCGGGAATGAGCAGTTCTTC. Protein: CASSANAFGNEQFF. The chain employs TRBV11-2 and TRBJ2-1; D gene unclear. The CDR3 spans 14 residues. Germline V gives CDR1 SGHAT, CDR2 FQNNGV. V was trimmed by 5 bases and J by 7 bases, leaving 15 bases between them.

The chain employs TRBV12-3 or TRBV12-4 and TRBJ1-2, with TRBD1 matching 9 bases. The V and J ends lost 6 bases and 3 bases, in that order; junction bases with no gene match: 2. The CDR3 contains 13 residues. The CDR3 DNA follows: TGTGCCAGCAGAGACAGGGGGGACTATGGCTACACCTTC. It is translated as CASRDRGDYGYTF.

The chain recombines TRBV3-1 (or the pseudogene TRBV3-2) with TRBJ2-1; D may be TRBD1 (5 bases). CDR1 and CDR2 from the germline V gene are LGHDT and YNNKEL (reference sequence). Trimming pared 3 bases from V and 3 bases from J, leaving 9 bases between. The CDR3 length is 14 residues. The CDR3 region has the DNA TGTGCCAGCAGCCATCCCAGGGACTACAATGAGCAGTTCTTC. Translating gives CASSHPRDYNEQFF.

The genes are TRBV4-1 and TRBJ2-1; 9 positions match TRBD2. The CDR3 consists of 17 residues. The ends lost 4 bases at V and 9 bases at J; junction bases unmatched: 16. In germline, CDR1 is MGHRA, CDR2 YSYEKL. Written as DNA, the CDR3 is TGCGCCAGCAGCCCTCTTGGGGCTAGCGGGATTACATTTGAGCAGTTCTTC. It yields the protein CASSPLGASGITFEQFF.

The chain couples TRBV28 to TRBJ1-4; TRBD1 matches at 8 bases. Germline CDR1 MDHEN, CDR2 SYDVKM. After removal of 6 bases from V and 0 bases from J, the junction contained 9 bases not matched to a gene. The CDR3 loop spans 17 amino acids. CDR3 nucleotide sequence: TGTGCCAGCAGGCAGACAGGGGATGGCGCAACTAATGAAAAACTGTTTTTT. Translated, it gives CASRQTGDGATNEKLFF.

The V and J genes are TRBV7-9 and TRBJ2-2; D is ambiguous. From germline, CDR1 is SEHNR and CDR2 FQNEAQ (reference sequence). The length of the CDR3 is 14 residues. V lost 2 bases and J 7 bases, leaving 11 bases between the germline ends. CDR3 DNA: TGTGCCAGCAGCTTAAACTCGCGGAACGGGGAGCTGTTTTTT. This gives the protein CASSLNSRNGELFF.

There are a few counts of this clone. The chain carries TRBV5-1 and TRBJ1-2; a possible D gene is TRBD1 (6 bases). CDR1 is SGHRS and CDR2 is YFSETQ in the germline V gene. The CDR3 contains 15 residues. The V and J ends lost 3 bases and 3 bases respectively, with 15 bases between them. CDR3 nucleotide sequence: TGCGCCAGCAGCTGGGGGACGGGGGGCGACTATGGCTACACCTTC. Translation: CASSWGTGGDYGYTF.

The V call is TRBV6-1, the J call TRBJ2-5, with 7 bases identical to TRBD2. Germline assignment: CDR1 MNHNS and CDR2 SASEGT. The ends lost 3 bases at V and 5 bases at J; junction bases unmatched: 6. The CDR3 contains 14 residues. CDR3 loop: CASSEGLGGETQYF. The CDR3, as DNA: TGTGCCAGCAGTGAGGGGCTGGGGGGGGAGACCCAGTACTTC.

This rearrangement joins TRBV29-1 to TRBJ1-1, with 7 bases that match TRBD1. Germline CDR1 is SQVTM and CDR2 is ANQGSEA. Unmatched junction bases numbered 13, after V lost 6 bases and J lost 0 bases. CDR3 length: 16 residues. CDR3 coding DNA: TGCAGCGTAACAGGGGCAGGGCGGGTTTTGAACACTGAAGCTTTCTTT. Protein product: CSVTGAGRVLNTEAFF.

This chain links TRBV5-6 with TRBJ2-3; 12 nucleotides line up with TRBD2. Trimming removed 1 base from V and 0 bases from J; junction bases left unmatched: 3. Germline V gene lookup returns CDR1 SGHDT and CDR2 YYEEEE. This CDR3 region has 17 residues. In DNA form, the CDR3 reads TGTGCCAGCAGCTTGACTAGCGGGAGGACAAGCACAGATACGCAGTATTTT. It codes for CASSLTSGRTSTDTQYF.

V and J are TRBV3-1 (or the pseudogene TRBV3-2) and TRBJ1-5; D is possibly TRBD1 (5 bases). CDR3 length equals 16 residues. The ends were cut back, 0 bases at V and 0 bases at J, with 9 bases in the middle. Germline lookup yields CDR1 LGHDT and CDR2 YNNKEL (reference sequence). The CDR3 nucleotides are TGTGCCAGCAGCCAAGATCGAGACAGTAGCAATCAGCCCCAGCATTTT. This sequence encodes CASSQDRDSSNQPQHF.

This sequence joins TRBV5-4 and TRBJ2-3; 7 bases are a match to TRBD1. J was trimmed by 0 bases and V by 0 bases; bases with no gene match: 16. CDR1 is SGHNT and CDR2 is YYREEE in the germline V gene (reference sequence). There are 20 residues in the CDR3. The CDR3 here is CASSLALGGVPTPSTDTQYF. DNA for the CDR3: TGTGCCAGCAGCTTGGCACTAGGGGGCGTTCCCACACCTAGCACAGATACGCAGTATTTT.

The CDR3 nucleotides are TGTGCCAGCAGTTTAACCCGCGGGGGCACCGGGGAGCTGTTTTTT. Translation: CASSLTRGGTGELFF. J is TRBJ2-2 and V is TRBV27, with TRBD2 matching over 7 bases. The CDR3 consists of 15 residues. J gave up 4 bases and V 2 bases, and 4 bases lay outside the gene matches. CDR1 and CDR2 from the germline V gene are MNHEY and SMNVEV (reference sequence).

The rearrangement uses TRBV11-2 and TRBJ2-1; 10 nucleotides agree with TRBD1. Germline V gives CDR1 SGHAT, CDR2 FQNNGV. The CDR3 runs to 14 residues. The trim removed 10 bases at V and 6 bases at J, leaving 9 bases unmatched. The CDR3 sequence is CATRSGQGFNEQFF. CDR3 bases: TGTGCCACCCGCTCGGGACAGGGGTTCAATGAGCAGTTCTTC.

The rearrangement links TRBV19 to TRBJ1-2; 7 bases map to TRBD1. The V and J ends lost 4 bases and 4 bases, in that order; junction bases with no gene match: 9. The CDR3 is 15 amino acids. Germline assignment: CDR1 LNHDA and CDR2 SQIVND (reference sequence). The CDR3 DNA is TGTGCCAGTAGTAGCTTAGACAGGGACTTCTATGGCTACACCTTC. This codes for CASSSLDRDFYGYTF.

This chain uses TRBV2 with TRBJ2-7; TRBD1 agrees at 8 bases. The CDR3 contains 14 residues. The J segment lost 4 bases and the V segment lost 8 bases, leaving 10 bases of the junction unmatched. Germline CDR1 reads SNHLY; CDR2 reads FYNNEI. CDR3 amino acids: CASFTPRGHYEQYV. In DNA, the CDR3 is TGTGCCAGCTTCACCCCCAGGGGGCATTACGAGCAGTACGTC.

The sample holds one count of this clone. The chain links TRBV19 to TRBJ2-5; no firm D call. V gave up 1 base and J gave up 1 base, with 7 bases separating them. Germline CDR1 and CDR2: LNHDA and SQIVND (reference sequence). The CDR3 is 14 amino acids. CDR3 DNA sequence: TGTGCCAGTAGTATAGGTGACTTCCAAGAGACCCAGTACTTC. Its protein product is CASSIGDFQETQYF.

The V gene is TRBV4-3, the J gene TRBJ2-1, with 14 bases fitting TRBD2. This CDR3 contains 18 residues. Trimming at V came to 0 bases and at J to 3 bases, leaving 4 bases not matched to a gene. CDR1 is LGHNA and CDR2 is YSLEER in the germline V gene. The CDR3 protein is CASSQDLGLAGDYNEQFF. The DNA for the CDR3 is TGCGCCAGCAGCCAAGATCTGGGACTAGCGGGAGACTACAATGAGCAGTTCTTC.

The genes are TRBV7-9 and TRBJ1-2; no firm D call. Germline V lookup: CDR1 SEHNR, CDR2 FQNEAQ (reference sequence). V gave up 2 bases and J gave up 4 bases, with 14 bases separating them. This CDR3 region has 15 residues. As DNA, the CDR3 is TGTGCCAGCAGCTTACCCGCCAATTCGGGCTATGGCTACACCTTC. Translation: CASSLPANSGYGYTF. Variable domain in full (rest from reference TRBV7-9 and TRBJ1-2): DTGVSQNPRHKITKRGQNVTFRCDPISEHNRLYWYRQTLGQGPEFLTYFQNEAQLEKSRLLSDRFSAERPKGSFSTLEIQRTEQGDSAMYLCASSLPANSGYGYTFGSGTRLTVV.

This chain connects TRBV5-6 to TRBJ1-3; unclear D gene. Looked up from germline, CDR1 is SGHDT and CDR2 is YYEEEE. Trimming stripped 0 bases from V and 0 bases from J, with 7 bases between. This CDR3 has 15 residues. This chain's CDR3 is CASSLGWSSGNTIYF. Written as DNA, the CDR3 is TGTGCCAGCAGCTTGGGTTGGAGCTCTGGAAACACCATATATTTT. Complete variable domain (other parts from reference TRBV5-6 and TRBJ1-3): DAGVTQSPTHLIKTRGQQVTLRCSPKSGHDTVSWYQQALGQGPQFIFQYYEEEERQRGNFPDRFSGHQFPNYSSELNVNALLLGDSALYLCASSLGWSSGNTIYFGEGSWLTVV.